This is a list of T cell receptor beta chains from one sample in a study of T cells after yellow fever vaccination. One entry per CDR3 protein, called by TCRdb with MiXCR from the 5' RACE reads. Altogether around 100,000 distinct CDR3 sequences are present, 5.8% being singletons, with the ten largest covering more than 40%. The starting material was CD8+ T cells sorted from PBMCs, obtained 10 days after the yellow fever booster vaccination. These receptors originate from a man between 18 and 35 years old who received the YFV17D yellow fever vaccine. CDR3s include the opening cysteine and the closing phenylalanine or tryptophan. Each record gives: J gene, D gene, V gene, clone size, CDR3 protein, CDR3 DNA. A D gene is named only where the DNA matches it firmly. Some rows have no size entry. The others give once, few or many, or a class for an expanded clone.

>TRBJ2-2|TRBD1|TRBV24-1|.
CATSARGLTGELFF
TGTGCCACCAGTGCGAGGGGGCTAACCGGGGAGCTGTTTTTT
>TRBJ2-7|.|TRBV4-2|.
CASSQEWSGEDEQYF
TGTGCCAGCAGCCAAGAGTGGTCAGGGGAAGACGAGCAGTACTTC
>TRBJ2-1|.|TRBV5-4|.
CASSLPNRDEQFF
TGTGCCAGCAGCTTGCCAAACAGGGATGAGCAGTTCTTC
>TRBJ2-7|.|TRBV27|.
CAGSPDSYEQYF
TGTGCCGGCAGTCCGGACAGCTACGAGCAGTACTTC
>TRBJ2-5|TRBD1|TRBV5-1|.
CASSERTGGDRETQYF
TGCGCCAGCAGCGAACGGACAGGGGGAGATAGAGAGACCCAGTACTTC
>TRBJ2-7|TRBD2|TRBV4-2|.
CASSQGERGAYEQYF
TGTGCCAGCAGCCAAGGTGAGCGGGGGGCCTACGAGCAGTACTTC
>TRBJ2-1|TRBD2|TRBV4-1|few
CASSLRALSGEGNEQFF
TGCGCCAGCAGCCTAAGGGCCCTTAGCGGGGAGGGGAATGAGCAGTTCTTC
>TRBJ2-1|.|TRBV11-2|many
CASSPSRASSYNEQFF
TGTGCCAGCAGCCCGAGTCGGGCAAGCTCCTACAATGAGCAGTTCTTC
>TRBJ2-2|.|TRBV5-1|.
CASSSQGDLNTGELFF
TGCGCCAGCAGCTCACAAGGAGACCTCAACACCGGGGAGCTGTTTTTT
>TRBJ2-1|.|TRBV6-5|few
CASSYGGLNEQFF
TGTGCCAGCAGTTACGGGGGCCTGAATGAGCAGTTCTTC
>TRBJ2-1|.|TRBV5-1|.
CASSPGDGNNEQFF
TGCGCCAGCAGTCCGGGGGACGGAAACAATGAGCAGTTCTTC
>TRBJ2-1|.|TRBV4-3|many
CASSQDGGDEQFF
TGCGCCAGCAGCCAAGATGGGGGCGATGAGCAGTTCTTC
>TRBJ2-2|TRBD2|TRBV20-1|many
CSAKRGDPGELFF
TGCAGTGCTAAGCGGGGGGACCCCGGGGAGCTGTTTTTT
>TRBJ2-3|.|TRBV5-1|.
CASSLGWDTRGDTQYF
TGCGCCAGCAGCTTGGGATGGGACACTCGGGGAGATACGCAGTATTTT
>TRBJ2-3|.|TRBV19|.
CASSISRAMFADTQYF
TGTGCCAGTAGTATATCCCGAGCGATGTTCGCAGATACGCAGTATTTT
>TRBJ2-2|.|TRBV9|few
CASSPRGGTGELFF
TGTGCCAGCAGCCCGCGTGGGGGGACCGGGGAGCTGTTTTTT
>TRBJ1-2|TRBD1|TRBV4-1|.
CASRAGTGGFAIGYTF
TGCGCCAGCAGGGCCGGGACAGGGGGCTTTGCTATCGGCTACACCTTC
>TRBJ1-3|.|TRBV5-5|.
CASSDPQKTSSGNTIYF
TGTGCCAGCAGCGATCCACAGAAAACGAGCTCTGGAAACACCATATATTTT
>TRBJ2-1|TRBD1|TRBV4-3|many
CASSRGTARYNEQFF
TGCGCCAGCAGTCGAGGGACAGCTCGCTACAATGAGCAGTTCTTC
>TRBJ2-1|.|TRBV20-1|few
CSARDLKTASSYNEQFF
TGCAGTGCTAGAGATCTTAAGACAGCGAGCTCCTACAATGAGCAGTTCTTC
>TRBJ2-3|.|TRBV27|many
CASTPWPGANTQYF
TGTGCCAGCACCCCCTGGCCCGGGGCAAATACGCAGTATTTT
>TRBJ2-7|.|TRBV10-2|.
CASSPMGLSSYEQYF
TGCGCCAGCAGCCCCATGGGACTTTCCTCCTACGAGCAGTACTTC
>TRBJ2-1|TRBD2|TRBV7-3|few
CASTNLGGGNEQFF
TGTGCCAGCACCAACCTGGGGGGGGGAAATGAGCAGTTCTTC
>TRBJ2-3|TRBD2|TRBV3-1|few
CASSQATSAEGPDTQYF
TGTGCCAGCAGCCAAGCCACTAGCGCCGAAGGCCCAGATACGCAGTATTTT
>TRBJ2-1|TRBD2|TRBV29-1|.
CSVSPVAGYGEQFF
TGCAGCGTTTCACCAGTAGCGGGGTATGGCGAGCAGTTCTTC
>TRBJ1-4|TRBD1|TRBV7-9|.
CASSLAGTGFANEKLFF
TGTGCCAGCAGCTTAGCCGGGACAGGGTTTGCTAATGAAAAACTGTTTTTT
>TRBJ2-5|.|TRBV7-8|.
CASSLGDRSSETQYF
TGTGCCAGCAGCTTAGGCGACAGGTCGTCGGAGACCCAGTACTTC
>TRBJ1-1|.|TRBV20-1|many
CSARDEWQFNTEAFF
TGCAGTGCTAGAGATGAGTGGCAGTTCAACACTGAAGCTTTCTTT
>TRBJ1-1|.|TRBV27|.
CASSLSKWNEAFF
TGTGCCAGCAGTTTATCTAAGTGGAATGAAGCTTTCTTT
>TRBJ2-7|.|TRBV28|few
CASSRGSPYEQYF
TGTGCCAGCAGCCGAGGCAGCCCCTACGAGCAGTACTTC
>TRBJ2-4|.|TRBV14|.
CASSQENYVGAGAKNIQYF
TGTGCCAGCAGCCAAGAGAACTATGTCGGGGCTGGGGCCAAAAACATTCAGTACTTC
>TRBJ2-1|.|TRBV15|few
CATSRDRIRGEEQFF
TGTGCCACCAGCAGAGATCGAATTCGGGGTGAAGAGCAGTTCTTC
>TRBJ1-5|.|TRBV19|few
CASRVGDYSNQPQHF
TGTGCCAGTAGAGTCGGGGACTATAGCAATCAGCCCCAGCATTTT
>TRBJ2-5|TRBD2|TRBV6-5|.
CASSASIAGRQETQYF
TGTGCCAGCAGCGCCTCTATAGCGGGGAGACAAGAGACCCAGTACTTC
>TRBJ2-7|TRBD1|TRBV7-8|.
CASSRTGGNPYEQYF
TGTGCCAGCAGCAGGACAGGGGGAAACCCATACGAGCAGTACTTC
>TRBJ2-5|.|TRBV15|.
CATSRDLQGTKETQYF
TGTGCCACCAGCAGAGATCTGCAGGGGACGAAAGAGACCCAGTACTTC
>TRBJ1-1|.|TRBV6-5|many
CASSRGGPEAFF
TGTGCCAGCAGTAGGGGTGGGCCTGAAGCTTTCTTT
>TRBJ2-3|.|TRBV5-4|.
CASSFKDFSTDTQYF
TGTGCCAGCAGTTTCAAGGATTTTAGCACAGATACGCAGTATTTT
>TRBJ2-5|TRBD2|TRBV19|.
CASSPAAGGQETQYF
TGTGCCAGTAGTCCCGCAGCGGGGGGTCAAGAGACCCAGTACTTC
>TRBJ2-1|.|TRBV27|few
CASSSISNEQFF
TGTGCCAGCAGTTCCATCAGCAATGAGCAGTTCTTC
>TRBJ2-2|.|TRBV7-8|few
CASTLWDRGELFF
TGTGCCAGCACCTTGTGGGACCGCGGGGAGCTGTTTTTT
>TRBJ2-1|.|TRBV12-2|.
CASRPGLAGDSGYNEQFF
TGTGCAAGTCGCCCCGGACTAGCGGGGGACTCCGGCTACAATGAGCAGTTCTTC
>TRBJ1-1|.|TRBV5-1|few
CASSLSDGNTEAFF
TGCGCCAGCAGTCTCTCAGACGGGAACACTGAAGCTTTCTTT
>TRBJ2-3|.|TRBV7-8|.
CASSFVAVLTDTQYF
TGTGCCAGCAGCTTTGTAGCGGTTCTCACAGATACGCAGTATTTT
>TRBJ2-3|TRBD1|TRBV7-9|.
CASSLRGLTDTQYF
TGTGCCAGCAGCCTCAGGGGGCTCACAGATACGCAGTATTTT
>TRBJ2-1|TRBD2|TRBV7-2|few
CASSLLAGGNNEQFF
TGTGCCAGCAGCTTACTAGCGGGGGGGAACAATGAGCAGTTCTTC
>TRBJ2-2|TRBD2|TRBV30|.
CAWSTGTSNTGELFF
TGTGCCTGGTCAACCGGGACTAGTAACACCGGGGAGCTGTTTTTT
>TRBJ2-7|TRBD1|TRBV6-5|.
CASSLTGGGEQYF
TGTGCCAGCAGCCTGACAGGGGGCGGCGAGCAGTACTTC
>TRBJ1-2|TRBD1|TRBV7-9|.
CASSQATGGANYGYTF
TGTGCCAGCAGCCAGGCGACAGGGGGAGCGAACTATGGCTACACCTTC
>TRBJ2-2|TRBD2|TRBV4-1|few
CASSPAGLAHYTGELFF
TGCGCCAGCAGCCCGGCGGGACTAGCGCATTACACCGGGGAGCTGTTTTTT
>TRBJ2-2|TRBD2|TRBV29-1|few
CSVRILAGEIANTGELFF
TGCAGCGTTCGAATACTAGCGGGGGAGATCGCGAACACCGGGGAGCTGTTTTTT
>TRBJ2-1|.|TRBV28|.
CASSLRIAYNEQFF
TGTGCCAGCAGTTTACGGATTGCCTACAATGAGCAGTTCTTC
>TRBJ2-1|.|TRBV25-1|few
CASSVHGYNEQFF
TGTGCCAGCAGTGTCCACGGGTACAATGAGCAGTTCTTC
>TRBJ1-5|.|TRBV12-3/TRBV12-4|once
CASQGPWSNQPQHF
TGTGCCAGCCAGGGTCCCTGGAGCAATCAGCCCCAGCATTTT
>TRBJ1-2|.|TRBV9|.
CASSRWSGISPFGYTF
TGTGCCAGCAGCAGGTGGTCAGGGATTAGCCCTTTTGGCTACACCTTC
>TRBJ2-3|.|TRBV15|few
CATSTWRGRSTDTQYF
TGTGCCACCAGCACGTGGAGGGGGAGAAGCACAGATACGCAGTATTTT
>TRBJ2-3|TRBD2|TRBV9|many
CASSPGTSGGPTDTQYF
TGTGCCAGCAGCCCCGGGACTAGCGGGGGGCCCACAGATACGCAGTATTTT